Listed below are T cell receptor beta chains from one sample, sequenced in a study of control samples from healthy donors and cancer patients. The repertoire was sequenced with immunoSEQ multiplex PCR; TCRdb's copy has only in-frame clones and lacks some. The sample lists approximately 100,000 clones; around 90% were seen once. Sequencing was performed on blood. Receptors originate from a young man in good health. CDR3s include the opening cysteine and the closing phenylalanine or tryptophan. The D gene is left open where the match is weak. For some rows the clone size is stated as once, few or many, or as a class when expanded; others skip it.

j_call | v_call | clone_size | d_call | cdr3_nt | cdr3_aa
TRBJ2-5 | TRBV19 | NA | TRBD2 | TGTGCCAGTAGTAGCCGGGACTATGTAGGGGAGACCCAGTACTTC | CASSSRDYVGETQYF
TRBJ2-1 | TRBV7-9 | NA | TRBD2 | TGTGCCAGCAGCCCTACTAGCGGGAGGATCAATGAGCAGTTCTTC | CASSPTSGRINEQFF
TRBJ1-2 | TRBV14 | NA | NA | TGTGCCAGCAGCCCTGACCCCTATGGCTACACCTTC | CASSPDPYGYTF
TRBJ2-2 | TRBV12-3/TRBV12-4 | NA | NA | TGTGCCAGCGTGGGGGGCACCGGGGAGCTGTTTTTT | CASVGGTGELFF
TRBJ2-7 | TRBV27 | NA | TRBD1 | TGTGCCAGCAGTTCCGGACAGGGAATATCCTACGAGCAGTACTTC | CASSSGQGISYEQYF
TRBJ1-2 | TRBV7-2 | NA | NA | TGTGCCAGCAGCTTAATGGCGGTAGGGCCGAAACCCGTTGGCTACACCTTC | CASSLMAVGPKPVGYTF
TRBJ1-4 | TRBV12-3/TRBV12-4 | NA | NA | TGTGCCAGCAGCAAGTGGGAAGAAAAACTGTTTTTT | CASSKWEEKLFF
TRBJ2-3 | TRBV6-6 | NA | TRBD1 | TGTGCCAGTTCGCCAGGGGGCACACGCACAGATACGCAGTATTTT | CASSPGGTRTDTQYF
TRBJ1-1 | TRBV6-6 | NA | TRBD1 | TGTGCCAGCAGTTTCGACAGGGGGCCTGAAGCTTTCTTT | CASSFDRGPEAFF
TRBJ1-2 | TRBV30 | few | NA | TGTGCCTGCGAAGAAGCGAGGGGCTACACCTTC | CACEEARGYTF
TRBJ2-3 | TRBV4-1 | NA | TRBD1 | TGCGCCAGCAGCCAAGAGTTAGGGACAGGGAGGAAGTATAGAGATACGCAGTATTTT | CASSQELGTGRKYRDTQYF
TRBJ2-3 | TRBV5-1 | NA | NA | TGCGCCAGCAGCTTGGATAGCGATCGCACAGATACGCAGTATTTT | CASSLDSDRTDTQYF
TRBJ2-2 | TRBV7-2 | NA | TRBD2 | TGTGCCAGCAGCTTAGGGAGACGGGCTAGCGGCACCGGGGAGCTGTTTTTT | CASSLGRRASGTGELFF
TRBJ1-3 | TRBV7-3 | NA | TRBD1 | TGTGCCAGCAGCCCCCTTCGGATGAAAGGACAGGGGAGGCCTGGAAACACCATATATTTT | CASSPLRMKGQGRPGNTIYF
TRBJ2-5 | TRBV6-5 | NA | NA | TGTGCCAGCAGGGGACATCGTCTACAAGAGACCCAGTACTTC | CASRGHRLQETQYF
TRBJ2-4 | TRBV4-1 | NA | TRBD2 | TGCGCCAGCAGCCAAGGACTAGCGGGAGGCCCCAAAAACATTCAGTACTTC | CASSQGLAGGPKNIQYF
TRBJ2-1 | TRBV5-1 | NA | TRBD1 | TGCGCCAGCAGCTTAGGACAGGGGTTCTCCTACAATGAGCAGTTCTTC | CASSLGQGFSYNEQFF